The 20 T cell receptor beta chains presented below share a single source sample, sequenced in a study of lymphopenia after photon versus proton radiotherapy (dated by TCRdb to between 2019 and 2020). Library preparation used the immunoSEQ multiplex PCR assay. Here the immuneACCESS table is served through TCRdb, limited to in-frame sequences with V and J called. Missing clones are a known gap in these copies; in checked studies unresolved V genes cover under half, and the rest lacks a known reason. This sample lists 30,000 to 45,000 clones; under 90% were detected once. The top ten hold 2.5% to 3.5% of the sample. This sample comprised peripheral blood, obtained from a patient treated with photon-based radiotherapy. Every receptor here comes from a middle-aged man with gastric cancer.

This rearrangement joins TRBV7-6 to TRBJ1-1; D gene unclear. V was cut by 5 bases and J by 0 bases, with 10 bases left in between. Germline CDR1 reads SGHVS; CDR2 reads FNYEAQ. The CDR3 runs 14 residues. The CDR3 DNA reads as TGTGCCAGCAGCCCGGGCAGTCTGAACACTGAAGCTTTCTTT. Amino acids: CASSPGSLNTEAFF.

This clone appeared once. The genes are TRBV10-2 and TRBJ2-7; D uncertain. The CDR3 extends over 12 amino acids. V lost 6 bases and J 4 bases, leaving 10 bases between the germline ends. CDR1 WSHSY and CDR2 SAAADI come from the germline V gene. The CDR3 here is CASSSLGYEQYF. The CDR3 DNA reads TGCGCCAGCAGCTCCTTGGGGTACGAGCAGTACTTC.

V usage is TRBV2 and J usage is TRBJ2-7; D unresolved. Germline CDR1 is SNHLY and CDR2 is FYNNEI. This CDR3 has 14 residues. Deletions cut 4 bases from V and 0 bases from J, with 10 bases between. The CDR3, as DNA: TGTGCCAGCAGTGGCCAGGAAGGCTCCTACGAGCAGTACTTC. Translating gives CASSGQEGSYEQYF.

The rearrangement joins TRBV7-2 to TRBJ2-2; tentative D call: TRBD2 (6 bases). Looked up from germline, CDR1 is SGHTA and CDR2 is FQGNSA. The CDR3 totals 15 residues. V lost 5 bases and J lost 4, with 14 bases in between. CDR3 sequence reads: CASSLGRRATGELFF. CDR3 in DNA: TGTGCCAGCAGCCTAGGGAGGAGGGCCACCGGGGAGCTGTTTTTT.

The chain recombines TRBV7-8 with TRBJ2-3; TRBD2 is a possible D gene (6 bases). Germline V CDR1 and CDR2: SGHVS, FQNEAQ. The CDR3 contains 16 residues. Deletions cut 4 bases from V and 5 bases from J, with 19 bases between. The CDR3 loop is CASSYGTSRQGDTQYF. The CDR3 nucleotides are TGTGCCAGCAGCTACGGGACTTCCAGGCAAGGAGATACGCAGTATTTT.

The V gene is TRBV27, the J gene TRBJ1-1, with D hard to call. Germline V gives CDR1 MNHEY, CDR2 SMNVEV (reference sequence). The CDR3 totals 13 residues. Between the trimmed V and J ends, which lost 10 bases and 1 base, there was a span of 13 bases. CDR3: CANRGLENTEAFF. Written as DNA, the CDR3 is TGTGCCAACAGAGGACTTGAGAACACTGAAGCTTTCTTT.

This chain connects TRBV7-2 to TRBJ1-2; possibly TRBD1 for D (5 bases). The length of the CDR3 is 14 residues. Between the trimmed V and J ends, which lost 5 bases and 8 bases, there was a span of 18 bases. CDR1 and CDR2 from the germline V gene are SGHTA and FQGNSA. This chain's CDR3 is CASSDYSGTGGYTF. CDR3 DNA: TGTGCCAGCAGCGATTACTCCGGGACGGGAGGCTACACCTTC. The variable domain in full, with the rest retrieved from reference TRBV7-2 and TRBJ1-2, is GAGVSQSPSNKVTEKGKDVELRCDPISGHTALYWYRQSLGQGLEFLIYFQGNSAPDKSGLPSDRFSAERTGGSVSTLTIQRTQQEDSAVYLCASSDYSGTGGYTFGSGTRLTVV.

This CDR3 is CASSAPFTLTGAFYGWNTGELFF. The DNA of the CDR3 is TGTGCCAGCAGCGCCCCCTTTACCTTGACAGGGGCTTTCTATGGGTGGAACACCGGGGAGCTGTTTTTT. This rearrangement joins TRBV21-1 to TRBJ2-2; TRBD1 reflects the table's D call only, with no check against the DNA. TRBV21-1 is deemed a pseudogene. The CDR3 is made up of 23 amino acids.

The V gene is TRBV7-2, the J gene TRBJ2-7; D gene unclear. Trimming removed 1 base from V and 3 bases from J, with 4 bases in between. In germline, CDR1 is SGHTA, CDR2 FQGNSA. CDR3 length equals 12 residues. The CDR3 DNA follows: TGTGCCAGCAGCTTAGTGGTCTACGAGCAGTACTTC. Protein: CASSLVVYEQYF.

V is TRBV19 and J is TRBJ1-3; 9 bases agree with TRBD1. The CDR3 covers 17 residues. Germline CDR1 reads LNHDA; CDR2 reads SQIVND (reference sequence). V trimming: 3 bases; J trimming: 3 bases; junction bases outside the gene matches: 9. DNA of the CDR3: TGTGCCAGTAGTATGCTGAACAGGGGGCGCGATGGAAACACCATATATTTT. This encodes CASSMLNRGRDGNTIYF.

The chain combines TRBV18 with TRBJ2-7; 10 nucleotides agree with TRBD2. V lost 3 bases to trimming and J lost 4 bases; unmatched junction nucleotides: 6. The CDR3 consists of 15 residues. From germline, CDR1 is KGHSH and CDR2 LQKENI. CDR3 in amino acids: CASSPALAGVYEQYF. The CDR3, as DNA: TGTGCCAGCTCACCTGCGCTAGCGGGAGTTTACGAGCAGTACTTC.

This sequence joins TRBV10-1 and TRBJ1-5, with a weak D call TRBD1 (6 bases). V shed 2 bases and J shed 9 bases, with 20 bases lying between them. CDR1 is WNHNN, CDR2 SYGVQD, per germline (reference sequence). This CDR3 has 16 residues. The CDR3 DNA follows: TGCGCCAGCAGTGAGCCCGGGACATCAACCAAGGGGCCCCAGCATTTT. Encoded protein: CASSEPGTSTKGPQHF.

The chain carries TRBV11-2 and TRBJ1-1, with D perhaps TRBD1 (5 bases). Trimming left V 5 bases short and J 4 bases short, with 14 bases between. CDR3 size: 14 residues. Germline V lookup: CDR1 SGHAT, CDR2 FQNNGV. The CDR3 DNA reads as TGTGCCAGCAGCCCACTGGGGGAGATCACTGAAGCTTTCTTT. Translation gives CASSPLGEITEAFF. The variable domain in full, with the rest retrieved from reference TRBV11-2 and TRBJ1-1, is EAGVAQSPRYKIIEKRQSVAFWCNPISGHATLYWYQQILGQGPKLLIQFQNNGVVDDSQLPKDRFSAERLKGVDSTLKIQPAKLEDSAVYLCASSPLGEITEAFFGQGTRLTVV.

CDR3 loop: CASSSGVTEAFF. CDR3 coding DNA: TGTGCCAGCAGTTCAGGGGTCACTGAAGCTTTCTTT. The V and J genes are TRBV2 and TRBJ1-1; tentatively, D is TRBD1 (6 bases). This CDR3 contains 12 residues. The V and J ends lost 5 bases and 4 bases respectively, with 8 bases between them. Germline V gene sequence: CDR1 SNHLY, CDR2 FYNNEI.

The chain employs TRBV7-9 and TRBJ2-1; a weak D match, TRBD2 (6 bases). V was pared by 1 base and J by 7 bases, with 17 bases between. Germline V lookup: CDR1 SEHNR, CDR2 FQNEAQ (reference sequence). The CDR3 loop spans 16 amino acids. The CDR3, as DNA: TGTGCCAGCAGCTTAGTCCCCCGGGAGAGGCGGAATGAGCAGTTCTTC. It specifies CASSLVPRERRNEQFF. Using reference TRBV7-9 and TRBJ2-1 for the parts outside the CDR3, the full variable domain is DTGVSQNPRHKITKRGQNVTFRCDPISEHNRLYWYRQTLGQGPEFLTYFQNEAQLEKSRLLSDRFSAERPKGSFSTLEIQRTEQGDSAMYLCASSLVPRERRNEQFFGPGTRLTVL.

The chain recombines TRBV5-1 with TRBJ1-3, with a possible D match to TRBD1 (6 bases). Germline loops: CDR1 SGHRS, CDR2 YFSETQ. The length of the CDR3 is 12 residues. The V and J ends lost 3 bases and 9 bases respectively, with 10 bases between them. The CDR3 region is CASSSGEGTIYF. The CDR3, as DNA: TGCGCCAGCAGCTCAGGGGAGGGCACCATATATTTT.

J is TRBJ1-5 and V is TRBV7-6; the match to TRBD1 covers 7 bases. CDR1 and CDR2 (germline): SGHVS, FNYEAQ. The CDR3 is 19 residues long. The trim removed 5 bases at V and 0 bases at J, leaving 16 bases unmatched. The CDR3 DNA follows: TGTGCCAGCAGCCCCTACCTCGGGACAGATTATTATAGCAATCAGCCCCAGCATTTT. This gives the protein CASSPYLGTDYYSNQPQHF.

The CDR3: CASSSHRGLNEQFF. In DNA form, the CDR3 reads TGTGCCAGCAGTTCCCACCGGGGGCTCAATGAGCAGTTCTTC. The V call is TRBV28, the J call TRBJ2-1, with D possibly being TRBD1 or TRBD2 (6 bases each). V was shortened by 4 bases and J by 6 bases, with 13 bases between the two germline ends. The germline CDR1 and CDR2 sequences are MDHEN and SYDVKM. This CDR3 is built from 14 residues.

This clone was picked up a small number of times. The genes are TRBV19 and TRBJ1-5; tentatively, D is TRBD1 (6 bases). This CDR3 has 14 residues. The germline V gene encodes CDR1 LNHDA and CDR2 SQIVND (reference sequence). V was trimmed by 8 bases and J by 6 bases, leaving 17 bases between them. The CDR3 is CASLGPGGGQPQHF. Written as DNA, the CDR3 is TGTGCCAGTCTAGGCCCCGGAGGGGGTCAGCCCCAGCATTTT.

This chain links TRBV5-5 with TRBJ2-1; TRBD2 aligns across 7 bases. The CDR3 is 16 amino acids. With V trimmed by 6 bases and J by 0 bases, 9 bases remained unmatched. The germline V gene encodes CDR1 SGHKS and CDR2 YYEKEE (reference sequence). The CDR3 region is CASTWLAGSSYNEQFF. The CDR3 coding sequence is TGTGCCAGCACCTGGTTAGCGGGCAGCTCCTACAATGAGCAGTTCTTC.